The TCR beta chain described here comes from a study of spatial heterogeneity in lung cancer. Study details: Detected beta-chain sequences consistently exceeded alpha-chain sequences. General study points: Counts of expanded alpha and beta TCRs within tumors tracked the tumor nonsynonymous mutation count.

TCRdb analysed the 5' RACE reads with MiXCR anew, one entry per CDR3 protein. The data contain roughly 2,600 distinct CDR3 sequences, less than 14% of them singletons. This CDR3 spans 16 amino acids. Germline V gene data show CDR1 as KGHSH and CDR2 as LQKENI. V lost 5 bases, J lost 0 bases, and 14 bases lay in between. This clonotype is medium-sized within its sample. What it recognizes is unknown. The time point: sample taken at primary tumor resection. The rearrangement joins TRBV18 to TRBJ2-1; no clear D. This receptor was taken from a male donor with early-stage non-small cell lung cancer. The material sequenced was lung tumor tissue, taken at surgery. In DNA form, the CDR3 reads TGTGCCAGCTCAGCCGGTCAGGCCAGCTCCTACAATGAGCAGTTCTTC. Protein sequence: CASSAGQASSYNEQFF.